Following are 28 T cell receptor beta chains from one sample sequenced in a study of T cell repertoires in cytomegalovirus infection. In TCRdb, the reads were re-called with MiXCR into one record per CDR3 protein. Here the sample spans hundreds of thousands of distinct CDR3 sequences, roughly a tenth being singletons. Sequencing was done on a sample of PBMCs. The receptors were sampled from a human donor in good health (CMV status not recorded). Some clones in this sample may be carry-over from other donors' samples.

The chain is built from TRBV4-1 and TRBJ2-3, with D unresolved. V gave up 0 bases and J gave up 2 bases, with 12 bases separating them. The CDR3 is made up of 16 amino acids. CDR1 is MGHRA, CDR2 YSYEKL, per germline. The CDR3 loop reads CASSQDLGRNTDTQYF. The CDR3 DNA is TGCGCCAGCAGCCAAGATCTGGGAAGGAACACAGATACGCAGTATTTT.

Ten or more counts support this clonotype. This rearrangement joins TRBV24-1 to TRBJ2-1; D unclear. CDR1 KGHDR and CDR2 SFDVKD come from the germline V gene. The CDR3 is made up of 16 amino acids. V lost 4 bases and J 7 bases, leaving 19 bases between the germline ends. CDR3 DNA sequence: TGTGCCACCAGTGACAAGAAAATTTCGGGCCCAAATGAGCAGTTCTTC. It encodes CATSDKKISGPNEQFF.

This clonotype was seen at least ten times. The CDR3 region is CSTSSILETEAFF. The CDR3 nucleotides read TGCAGTACAAGTAGCATTTTGGAGACTGAAGCTTTCTTT. J is TRBJ1-1 and V is TRBV20-1; D is unclear. CDR1 and CDR2 from the germline V gene are DFQATT and SNEGSKA (reference sequence). This CDR3 comprises 13 residues. V lost 8 bases, J lost 5 bases, and 18 bases lay in between.

At least ten counts were recorded for this clonotype. The rearrangement joins TRBV7-2 to TRBJ1-5; D is possibly TRBD1 (5 bases). CDR3 length: 12 residues. Trimming took off 2 bases at V and 7 bases at J, with 6 bases between the two ends. The germline gives CDR1 SGHTA, CDR2 FQGNSA. For the CDR3, the DNA is TGTGCCAGCAGCTTACAGGGCCAGCCCCAGCATTTT. Its protein product is CASSLQGQPQHF.

This clonotype was seen at least ten times. This rearrangement joins TRBV29-1 to TRBJ2-7; D possibly matches TRBD1 or TRBD2 (5 bases each). Trimming left V 2 bases short and J 7 bases short, with 33 bases between. Germline V lookup: CDR1 SQVTM, CDR2 ANQGSEA. This CDR3 comprises 19 residues. For the CDR3, the DNA is TGCAGCGTTGAATTAGGGGCGGGTGGGCCGCCAGGCTATACGGGAGAGCAGTACTTC. It encodes CSVELGAGGPPGYTGEQYF.

There are many counts of this clonotype. The chain recombines TRBV10-2 with TRBJ1-5, with D hard to call. Trimming took 3 bases from V and 4 from J, leaving 13 bases between them. Germline V CDR1 and CDR2: WSHSY, SAAADI. The CDR3 consists of 15 residues. The CDR3: CASSDRRSENQPQHF. CDR3 nucleotides: TGCGCCAGCAGTGATAGGCGGTCCGAGAATCAGCCCCAGCATTTT.

This clonotype was seen many times. The gene calls are TRBV7-2 and TRBJ2-1; no firm D call. Germline-derived CDR1 and CDR2 are SGHTA and FQGNSA. The CDR3 runs 12 residues. V lost 1 base, J lost 6 bases, and 4 bases lay in between. DNA for the CDR3: TGTGCCAGCAGCTTAGGAGCCAATGAGCAGTTCTTC. Amino acids: CASSLGANEQFF.

The sample holds many counts of this clonotype. The J gene is TRBJ2-3, the V gene TRBV2; 11 nucleotides align to TRBD2. CDR3 length: 17 amino acids. V was clipped by 0 bases and J by 6 bases; unmatched bases: 8. CDR1 is SNHLY, CDR2 FYNNEI, per germline. The DNA of the CDR3 is TGTGCCAGCAGTGAAGCCTTACTAGCGGGGGATTCGGATACGCAGTATTTT. Translation gives CASSEALLAGDSDTQYF.

This clonotype was seen ten or more times. CDR3 in amino acids: CASSMTSGGLTDTQYF. The CDR3, as DNA: TGTGCCAGCAGCATGACTAGCGGGGGACTCACAGATACGCAGTATTTT. The V call is TRBV7-2, the J call TRBJ2-3, with 12 nucleotides matching TRBD2. The CDR3 is 16 amino acids. CDR1 and CDR2 from the germline V gene are SGHTA and FQGNSA. V dropped 5 bases and J dropped 2; count of bases not matched to a gene: 5.

At least ten counts were recorded for this clonotype. The rearrangement links TRBV2 to TRBJ1-1, with unresolved D. V was clipped by 0 bases and J by 3 bases, with 5 bases between them. Germline lookup yields CDR1 SNHLY and CDR2 FYNNEI. The CDR3 loop spans 13 amino acids. The CDR3 sequence is CASSEADYTEAFF. CDR3 DNA: TGTGCCAGCAGTGAAGCGGATTACACTGAAGCTTTCTTT.

The gene calls are TRBV4-2 and TRBJ2-2; tentatively, D is TRBD2 (6 bases). The V end lost 4 bases, the J end lost 4 bases, and 13 bases lay between the germline ends. The germline V gene has CDR1 LGHNA and CDR2 YNFKEQ. The CDR3 sequence is 15 residues long. DNA of the CDR3: TGTGCCAGCAGCCCGGGGGTAGCGAGCACCGGGGAGCTGTTTTTT. It encodes CASSPGVASTGELFF.

There are a few counts of this clonotype. The J gene is TRBJ2-7, the V gene TRBV20-1; TRBD2 agrees at 8 bases. The germline V gene encodes CDR1 DFQATT and CDR2 SNEGSKA (reference sequence). The CDR3 runs 13 residues. V lost 6 bases and J lost 4; bases outside the gene matches: 8. The CDR3 reads CSAPGLGLYEQYF. The CDR3 nucleotides read TGCAGTGCCCCGGGACTAGGACTTTACGAGCAGTACTTC.

This clonotype was seen repeatedly, ten times or more. J is TRBJ2-2 and V is TRBV12-3 or TRBV12-4, with unresolved D. V dropped 3 bases and J dropped 0 bases, with 8 bases sitting between them. This CDR3 has 15 amino acids. As DNA, the CDR3 is TGTGCCAGCAGTTTCTTCACAGCGAACACCGGGGAGCTGTTTTTT. This sequence encodes CASSFFTANTGELFF.

This clonotype has a count of ten or more. This chain uses TRBV20-1 with TRBJ1-5; D is possibly TRBD1 (5 bases). The V and J ends lost 3 bases and 1 base respectively, with 19 bases between them. CDR3 length equals 17 residues. From germline, CDR1 is DFQATT and CDR2 SNEGSKA (reference sequence). The CDR3 bases are TGCAGTGCTAGTGACGGGGCATTCGACTTCAGCAATCAGCCCCAGCATTTT. This codes for CSASDGAFDFSNQPQHF.

Ten or more counts support this clonotype. This chain connects TRBV7-9 to TRBJ2-2; D ambiguous. The V end was cut by 8 bases, the J end by 0 bases, with 10 bases between. Germline assignment: CDR1 SEHNR and CDR2 FQNEAQ (reference sequence). There are 14 residues in the CDR3. The CDR3 region is CASQRSSNTGELFF. The CDR3, as DNA: TGTGCCAGCCAGAGAAGCTCGAACACCGGGGAGCTGTTTTTT.

This clonotype was seen many times. The chain employs TRBV7-2 and TRBJ1-1, with TRBD1 identical over 9 bases. V lost 5 bases, J lost 12 bases, and 10 bases stayed unmatched. Germline values: CDR1 SGHTA, CDR2 FQGNSA. The CDR3 runs 13 residues. Here the CDR3 reads CASSPGWTGASFF. The DNA for the CDR3 is TGTGCCAGCAGCCCCGGATGGACAGGGGCGTCTTTCTTT.

There are a few counts of this clonotype. V usage is TRBV7-2 and J usage is TRBJ1-5; D is uncertain. In germline, CDR1 is SGHTA, CDR2 FQGNSA. Trimming left V 5 bases short and J 6 bases short, with 8 bases between. The CDR3 is 12 residues long. The CDR3 loop reads CASSHRGQPQHF. As DNA, the CDR3 is TGTGCCAGCAGCCATCGCGGTCAGCCCCAGCATTTT. Full variable domain (rest looked up from reference TRBV7-2 and TRBJ1-5): GAGVSQSPSNKVTEKGKDVELRCDPISGHTALYWYRQSLGQGLEFLIYFQGNSAPDKSGLPSDRFSAERTGGSVSTLTIQRTQQEDSAVYLCASSHRGQPQHFGDGTRLSIL.

At least ten counts were recorded for this clonotype. The chain has TRBV4-2 and TRBJ2-3, with D perhaps matching TRBD1 or TRBD2 (6 bases each). Between the trimmed V and J ends, which lost 4 bases and 2 bases, there was a span of 13 bases. CDR3 length equals 15 residues. In germline, CDR1 is LGHNA, CDR2 YNFKEQ. DNA for the CDR3: TGTGCCAGCAGCCCAGGGGAGGCCCTCACAGATACGCAGTATTTT. Translation: CASSPGEALTDTQYF.

This clonotype was seen many times. V is TRBV27 and J is TRBJ1-1; 8 nucleotides agree with TRBD1. V lost 5 bases to trimming and J lost 7 bases; unmatched junction nucleotides: 18. Looked up from germline, CDR1 is MNHEY and CDR2 is SMNVEV (reference sequence). CDR3 length: 17 amino acids. CDR3 protein: CASSPSPGQDRRNEAFF. CDR3 bases: TGTGCCAGCAGTCCCAGCCCGGGACAGGACCGAAGGAATGAAGCTTTCTTT.

This clonotype was seen at least ten times. The chain links TRBV6-5 to TRBJ1-2; a weak D match, TRBD1 (5 bases). V shed 7 bases and J shed 7 bases, with 13 bases lying between them. Germline V gene data show CDR1 as MNHEY and CDR2 as SVGAGI. The length of the CDR3 is 12 residues. The CDR3 DNA sequence: TGTGCCAGCACTGGTTGGGGACGTGGCTACACCTTC. Translation gives CASTGWGRGYTF.

This clonotype occurred a few times. This chain uses TRBV14 with TRBJ2-7; D is undetermined. The CDR3 has 15 amino acids. Trimming cost V 0 bases and J 4 bases, with 13 bases left between them. Germline values: CDR1 SGHDN, CDR2 FVKESK. CDR3 region: CASSQDSPTHYEQYV. CDR3 in DNA: TGTGCCAGCAGCCAAGATAGTCCAACCCATTACGAGCAGTACGTC.

The chain links TRBV27 to TRBJ1-1, with no clear D. Trimming pared 7 bases from V and 2 bases from J, leaving 5 bases between. Germline V CDR1 and CDR2: MNHEY, SMNVEV (reference sequence). This CDR3 is 11 amino acids long. The CDR3 spells CASISNTEAFF. As DNA, the CDR3 is TGTGCCAGCATCAGCAACACTGAAGCTTTCTTT.

This sequence joins TRBV5-1 and TRBJ1-6, with 9 bases identical to TRBD1. Germline CDR1 reads SGHRS; CDR2 reads YFSETQ. The CDR3 covers 19 residues. V lost 4 bases and J lost 0; bases outside the gene matches: 11. CDR3 sequence (DNA): TGCGCCAGCAGCCCGTATGGACAGGGGCGAAGCTCCTATAATTCACCCCTCCACTTT. As protein: CASSPYGQGRSSYNSPLHF.

This clonotype was observed a few times. The chain joins TRBV20-1 to TRBJ2-6; D is undetermined. Germline V lookup: CDR1 DFQATT, CDR2 SNEGSKA (reference sequence). This CDR3 has 15 amino acids. The V end was cut by 6 bases, the J end by 2 bases, with 14 bases between. CDR3 bases: TGCAGTGCCATCGGCCCGGGCACTGGGGCCAACGTCCTGACTTTC. Its protein is CSAIGPGTGANVLTF.

There are many counts of this clonotype. V and J are TRBV5-4 and TRBJ2-2; D gene ambiguous. The CDR3 runs to 13 residues. Per germline, CDR1 SGHNT and CDR2 YYREEE (reference sequence). Trimming stripped 10 bases from V and 4 bases from J, with 14 bases between. CDR3 in amino acids: CASCTDITGELFF. As DNA, the CDR3 is TGTGCCTCGTGTACAGATATCACCGGGGAGCTGTTTTTT. The whole variable domain, remainder taken from reference TRBV5-4 and TRBJ2-2, is ETGVTQSPTHLIKTRGQQVTLRCSSQSGHNTVSWYQQALGQGPQFIFQYYREEENGRGNFPPRFSGLQFPNYSSELNVNALELDDSALYLCASCTDITGELFFGEGSRLTVL.

This clonotype was observed a handful of times. This chain uses TRBV29-1 with TRBJ1-1, with D uncertain. The CDR3 has 12 amino acids. Trimming left V 4 bases short and J 3 bases short, with 9 bases between. The germline CDR1 and CDR2 sequences are SQVTM and ANQGSEA. CDR3 loop: CSVVRFDTEAFF. CDR3 in DNA: TGCAGCGTTGTAAGGTTCGACACTGAAGCTTTCTTT.

This clonotype was counted only a few times. The chain recombines TRBV2 with TRBJ1-5; 7 positions agree with TRBD1. CDR1 is SNHLY and CDR2 is FYNNEI in the germline V gene. There are 16 residues in the CDR3. After removal of 6 bases from V and 1 base from J, the junction contained 9 bases not matched to a gene. The CDR3 protein is CASRWTGRLSNQPQHF. The CDR3 DNA sequence: TGTGCCAGCAGGTGGACAGGACGATTGAGCAATCAGCCCCAGCATTTT.

This clonotype has at least ten counts. The gene calls are TRBV7-2 and TRBJ1-1; TRBD1 is a possible D gene (6 bases). Germline CDR1 and CDR2: SGHTA and FQGNSA. V lost 4 bases to trimming and J lost 2 bases, with 14 bases between them. The CDR3 runs 15 residues. CDR3 DNA: TGTGCCAGCAGCTCCCGCAGGGGATCTAACACTGAAGCTTTCTTT. Its translation: CASSSRRGSNTEAFF.